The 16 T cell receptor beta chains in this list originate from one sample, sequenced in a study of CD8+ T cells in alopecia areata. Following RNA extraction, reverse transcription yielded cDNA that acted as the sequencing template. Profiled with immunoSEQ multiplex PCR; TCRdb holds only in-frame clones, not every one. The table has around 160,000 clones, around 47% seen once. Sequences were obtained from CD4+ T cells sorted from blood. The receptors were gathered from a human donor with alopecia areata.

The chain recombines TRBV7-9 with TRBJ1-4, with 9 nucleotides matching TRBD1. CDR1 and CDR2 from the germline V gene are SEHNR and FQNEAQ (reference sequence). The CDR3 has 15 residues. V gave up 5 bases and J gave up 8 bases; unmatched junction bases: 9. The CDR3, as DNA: TGTGCCAGCAGCCCCGGTGGGACAGGGCGGGAAAAACTGTTTTTT. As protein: CASSPGGTGREKLFF.

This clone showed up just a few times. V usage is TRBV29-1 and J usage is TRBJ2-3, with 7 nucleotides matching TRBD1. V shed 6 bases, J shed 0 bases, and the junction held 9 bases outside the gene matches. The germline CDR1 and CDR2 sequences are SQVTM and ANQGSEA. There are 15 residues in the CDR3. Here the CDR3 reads CSVNSGTESTDTQYF. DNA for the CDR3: TGCAGCGTCAATTCCGGGACAGAGAGCACAGATACGCAGTATTTT.

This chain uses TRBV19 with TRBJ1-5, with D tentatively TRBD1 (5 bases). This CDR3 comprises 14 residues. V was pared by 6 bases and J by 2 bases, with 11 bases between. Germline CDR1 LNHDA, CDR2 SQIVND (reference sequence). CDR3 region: CASRTASGNQPQHF. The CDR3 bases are TGTGCCAGTAGGACAGCGTCTGGCAATCAGCCCCAGCATTTT. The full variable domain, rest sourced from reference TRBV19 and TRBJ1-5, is DGGITQSPKYLFRKEGQNVTLSCEQNLNHDAMYWYRQDPGQGLRLIYYSQIVNDFQKGDIAEGYSVSREKKESFPLTVTSAQKNPTAFYLCASRTASGNQPQHFGDGTRLSIL.

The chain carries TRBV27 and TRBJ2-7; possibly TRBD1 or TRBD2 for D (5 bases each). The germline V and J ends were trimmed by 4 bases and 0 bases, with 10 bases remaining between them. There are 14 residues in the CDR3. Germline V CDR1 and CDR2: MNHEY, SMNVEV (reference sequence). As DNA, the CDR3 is TGTGCCAGCAGTTCACCGGGACGCTCCTACGAGCAGTACTTC. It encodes CASSSPGRSYEQYF.

CDR3 residues: CASSQGQGLSLQFF. DNA for the CDR3: TGCGCCAGCAGCCAGGGACAGGGGCTTTCCCTCCAGTTCTTC. The rearrangement joins TRBV5-1 to TRBJ2-1; 10 nucleotides match TRBD1. Germline V gene data show CDR1 as SGHRS and CDR2 as YFSETQ. The CDR3 is 14 amino acids. After removal of 4 bases from V and 13 bases from J, the junction contained 11 bases not matched to a gene.

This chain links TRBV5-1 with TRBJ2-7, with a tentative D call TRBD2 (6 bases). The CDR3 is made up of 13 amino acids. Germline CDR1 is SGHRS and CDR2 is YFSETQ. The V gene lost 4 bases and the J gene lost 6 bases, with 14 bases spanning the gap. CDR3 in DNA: TGCGCCAGCAGCGGGTCCGGGACTTCCGAGCAGTACTTC. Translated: CASSGSGTSEQYF.

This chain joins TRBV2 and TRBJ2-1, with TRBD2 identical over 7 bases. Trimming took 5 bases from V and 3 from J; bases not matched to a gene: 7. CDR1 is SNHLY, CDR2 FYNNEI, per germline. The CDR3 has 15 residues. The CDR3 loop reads CASSPSGTFYNEQFF. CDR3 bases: TGTGCCAGCAGTCCGAGCGGGACCTTCTACAATGAGCAGTTCTTC.

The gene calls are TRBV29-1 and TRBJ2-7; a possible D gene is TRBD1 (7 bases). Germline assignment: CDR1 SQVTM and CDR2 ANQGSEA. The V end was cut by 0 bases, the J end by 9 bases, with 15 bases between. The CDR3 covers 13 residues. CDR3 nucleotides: TGCAGCGTTGAAGAAGGGGGCGGGACGCGGCAGTACTTC. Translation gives CSVEEGGGTRQYF.

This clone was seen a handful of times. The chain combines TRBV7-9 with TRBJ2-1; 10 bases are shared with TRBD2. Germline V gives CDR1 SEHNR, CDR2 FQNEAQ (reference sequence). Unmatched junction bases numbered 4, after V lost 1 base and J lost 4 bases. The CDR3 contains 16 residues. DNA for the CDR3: TGTGCCAGCAGCTTAGGAGCTAGCGGGAGATACAATGAGCAGTTCTTC. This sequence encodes CASSLGASGRYNEQFF.

The DNA of the CDR3 is TGTGCCAGCACCAAGGCAGGGAGGACCACAGATACGCAGTATTTT. It encodes CASTKAGRTTDTQYF. The rearrangement links TRBV6-5 to TRBJ2-3; a possible D gene is TRBD2 (6 bases). Between the trimmed V and J ends, which lost 7 bases and 2 bases, there was a span of 16 bases. The CDR3 is made up of 15 amino acids. The germline gives CDR1 MNHEY, CDR2 SVGAGI.

CDR3 amino acids: CASTLGDTQYF. The CDR3 DNA is TGTGCCAGCACTCTAGGCGATACGCAGTATTTT. The rearrangement joins TRBV7-9 to TRBJ2-3; unclear D gene. The CDR3 covers 11 residues. The V gene lost 7 bases and the J gene lost 6 bases, with 8 bases spanning the gap. Germline CDR1 is SEHNR and CDR2 is FQNEAQ (reference sequence). Combining the CDR3 with reference TRBV7-9 and TRBJ2-3 gives the whole variable domain DTGVSQNPRHKITKRGQNVTFRCDPISEHNRLYWYRQTLGQGPEFLTYFQNEAQLEKSRLLSDRFSAERPKGSFSTLEIQRTEQGDSAMYLCASTLGDTQYFGPGTRLTVL.

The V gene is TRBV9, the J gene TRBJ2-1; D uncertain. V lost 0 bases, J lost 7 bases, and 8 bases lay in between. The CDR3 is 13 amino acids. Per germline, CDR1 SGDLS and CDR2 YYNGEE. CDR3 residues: CASSVGLPNEQFF. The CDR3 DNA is TGTGCCAGCAGCGTAGGTCTACCAAATGAGCAGTTCTTC.

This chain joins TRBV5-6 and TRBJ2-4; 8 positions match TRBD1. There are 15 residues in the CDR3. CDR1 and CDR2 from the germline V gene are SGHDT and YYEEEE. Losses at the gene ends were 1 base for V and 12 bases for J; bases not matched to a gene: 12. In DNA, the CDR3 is TGTGCCAGCAGCTTGTCTGGGACAGGCCGTTGGGGTCAGTACTTC. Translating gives CASSLSGTGRWGQYF. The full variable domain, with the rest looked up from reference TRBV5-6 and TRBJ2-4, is DAGVTQSPTHLIKTRGQQVTLRCSPKSGHDTVSWYQQALGQGPQFIFQYYEEEERQRGNFPDRFSGHQFPNYSSELNVNALLLGDSALYLCASSLSGTGRWGQYFGAGTRLSVL.

The CDR3 nucleotides read TGCAGCGTTGGACAACCCGGGACAGGGGGCGCCCGGGGCTACACCTTC. This codes for CSVGQPGTGGARGYTF. The chain is built from TRBV29-1 and TRBJ1-2, with 12 bases fitting TRBD1. Germline V gene lookup returns CDR1 SQVTM and CDR2 ANQGSEA. The CDR3 loop spans 16 amino acids. With 4 bases clipped from V and 8 bases from J, the junction kept 14 bases outside the gene matches.

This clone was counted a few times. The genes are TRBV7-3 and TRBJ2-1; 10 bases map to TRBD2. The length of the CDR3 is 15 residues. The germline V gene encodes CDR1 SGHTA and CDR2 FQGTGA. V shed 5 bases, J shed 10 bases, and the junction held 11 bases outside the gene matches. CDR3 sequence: CASSLTSGAPFEQFF. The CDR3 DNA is TGTGCCAGCAGCCTTACTAGCGGGGCCCCTTTCGAGCAGTTCTTC.

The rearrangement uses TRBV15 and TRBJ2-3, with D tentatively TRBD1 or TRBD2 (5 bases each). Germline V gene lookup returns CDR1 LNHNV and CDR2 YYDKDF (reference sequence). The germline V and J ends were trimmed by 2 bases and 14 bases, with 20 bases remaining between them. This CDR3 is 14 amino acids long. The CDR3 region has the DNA TGTGCCACCAGCAGACAAGGATCGGGATCGGGGCGGTATTTT. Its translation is CATSRQGSGSGRYF.